The clone carrying this T cell receptor beta chain was observed a few times. The data belong to a study of liver allograft versus peripheral blood T cells. Whole-study context: Transplanted livers held T cell receptor repertoires, and these were compared with repertoires in recipients' peripheral blood.

V was clipped by 0 bases and J by 4 bases; unmatched bases: 3. The CDR3 has 14 amino acids. Germline V gives CDR1 DFQATT, CDR2 SNEGSKA (reference sequence). TCRdb reprocessed the reads via MiXCR and lists one record per CDR3 protein. The top ten clones hold approximately 12% of a sample with approximately 16,000 distinct CDR3 sequences, around 20% of them seen once. The chain employs TRBV20-1 and TRBJ1-1; 9 bases align to TRBD1. The sequence came from a human patient who had a liver transplant. Some T cells may possibly be graft donor cells. The DNA of the CDR3 is TGCAGTGCTAGAGAAGGGACAGGGAGCACTGAAGCTTTCTTT. Translation: CSAREGTGSTEAFF.